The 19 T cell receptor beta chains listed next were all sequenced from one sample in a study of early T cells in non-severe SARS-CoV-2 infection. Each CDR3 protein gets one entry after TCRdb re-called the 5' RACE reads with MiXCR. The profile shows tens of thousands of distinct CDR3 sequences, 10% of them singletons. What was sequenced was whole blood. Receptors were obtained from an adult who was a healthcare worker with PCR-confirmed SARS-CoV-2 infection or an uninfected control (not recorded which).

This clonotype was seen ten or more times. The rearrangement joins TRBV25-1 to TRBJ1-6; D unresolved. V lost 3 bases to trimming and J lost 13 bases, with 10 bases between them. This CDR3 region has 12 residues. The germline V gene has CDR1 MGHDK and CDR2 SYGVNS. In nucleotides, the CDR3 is TGTGCCAGCAGTGACCAGCCGGGGCCCCTCCACTTT. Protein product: CASSDQPGPLHF.

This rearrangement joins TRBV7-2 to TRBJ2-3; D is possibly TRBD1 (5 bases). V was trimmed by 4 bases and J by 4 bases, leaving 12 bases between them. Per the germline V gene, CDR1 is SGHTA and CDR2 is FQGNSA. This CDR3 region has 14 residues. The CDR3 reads CASSWVVGADTQYF. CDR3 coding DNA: TGTGCCAGCAGCTGGGTTGTAGGGGCAGATACGCAGTATTTT.

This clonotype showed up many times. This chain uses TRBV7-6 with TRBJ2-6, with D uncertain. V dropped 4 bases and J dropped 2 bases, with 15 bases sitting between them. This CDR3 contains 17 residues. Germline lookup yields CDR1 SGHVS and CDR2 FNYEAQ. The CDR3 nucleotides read TGTGCCAGCAGCTCCATAGCTTGGGTGACTGGGGCCAACGTCCTGACTTTC. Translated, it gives CASSSIAWVTGANVLTF.

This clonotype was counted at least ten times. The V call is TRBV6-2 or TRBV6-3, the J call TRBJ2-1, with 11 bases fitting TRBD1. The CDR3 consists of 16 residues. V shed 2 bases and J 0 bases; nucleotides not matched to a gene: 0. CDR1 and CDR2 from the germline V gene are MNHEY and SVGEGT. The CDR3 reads CASSYGTGGSYNEQFF. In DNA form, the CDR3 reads TGTGCCAGCAGTTACGGGACAGGGGGCTCCTACAATGAGCAGTTCTTC.

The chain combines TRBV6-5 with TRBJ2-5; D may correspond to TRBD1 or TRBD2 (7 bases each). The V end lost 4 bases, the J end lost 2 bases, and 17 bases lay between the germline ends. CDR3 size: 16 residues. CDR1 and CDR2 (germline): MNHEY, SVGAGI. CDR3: CASSFRGGAGQETQYF. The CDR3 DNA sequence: TGTGCCAGCAGTTTCAGGGGGGGCGCGGGACAAGAGACCCAGTACTTC.

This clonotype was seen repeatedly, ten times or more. The CDR3 loop reads CASRKAGHTGELFF. The CDR3, as DNA: TGTGCCAGCAGAAAAGCGGGACACACCGGGGAGCTGTTTTTT. The chain is built from TRBV7-2 and TRBJ2-2; TRBD2 agrees at 7 bases. CDR3 length: 14 residues. V was clipped by 6 bases and J by 3 bases; unmatched bases: 4. From germline, CDR1 is SGHTA and CDR2 FQGNSA. The entire variable domain, with the rest obtained from reference TRBV7-2 and TRBJ2-2, is as follows: GAGVSQSPSNKVTEKGKDVELRCDPISGHTALYWYRQSLGQGLEFLIYFQGNSAPDKSGLPSDRFSAERTGGSVSTLTIQRTQQEDSAVYLCASRKAGHTGELFFGEGSRLTVL.

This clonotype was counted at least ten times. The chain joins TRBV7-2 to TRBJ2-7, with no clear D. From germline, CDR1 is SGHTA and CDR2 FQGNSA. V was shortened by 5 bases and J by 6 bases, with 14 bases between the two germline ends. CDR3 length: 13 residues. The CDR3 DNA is TGTGCCAGCAGCCCCCACTCGCGGAGCGAGCAGTACTTC. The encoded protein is CASSPHSRSEQYF. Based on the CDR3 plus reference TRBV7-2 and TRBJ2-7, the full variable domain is GAGVSQSPSNKVTEKGKDVELRCDPISGHTALYWYRQSLGQGLEFLIYFQGNSAPDKSGLPSDRFSAERTGGSVSTLTIQRTQQEDSAVYLCASSPHSRSEQYFGPGTRLTVT.

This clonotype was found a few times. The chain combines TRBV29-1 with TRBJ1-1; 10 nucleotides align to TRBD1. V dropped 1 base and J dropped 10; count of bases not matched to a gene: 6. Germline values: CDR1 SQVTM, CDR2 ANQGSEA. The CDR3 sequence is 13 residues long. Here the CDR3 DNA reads TGCAGCGTTGAAGGACAGGGGGCAGGACGAGCTTTCTTT. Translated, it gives CSVEGQGAGRAFF.

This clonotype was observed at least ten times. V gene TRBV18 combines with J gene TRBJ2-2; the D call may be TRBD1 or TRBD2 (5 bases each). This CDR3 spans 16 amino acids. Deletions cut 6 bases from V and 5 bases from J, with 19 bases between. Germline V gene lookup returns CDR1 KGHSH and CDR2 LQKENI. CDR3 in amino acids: CASSSARAGQTGELFF. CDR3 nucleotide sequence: TGTGCCAGCTCCTCGGCGCGGGCAGGGCAGACCGGGGAGCTGTTTTTT.

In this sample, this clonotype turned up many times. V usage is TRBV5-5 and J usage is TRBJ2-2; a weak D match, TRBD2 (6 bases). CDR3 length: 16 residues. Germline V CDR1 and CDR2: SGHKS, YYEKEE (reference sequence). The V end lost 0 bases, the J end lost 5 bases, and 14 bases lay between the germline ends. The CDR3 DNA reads TGTGCCAGCAGCTTGGGGACGGGAGTCTGGACCGGGGAGCTGTTTTTT. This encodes CASSLGTGVWTGELFF.

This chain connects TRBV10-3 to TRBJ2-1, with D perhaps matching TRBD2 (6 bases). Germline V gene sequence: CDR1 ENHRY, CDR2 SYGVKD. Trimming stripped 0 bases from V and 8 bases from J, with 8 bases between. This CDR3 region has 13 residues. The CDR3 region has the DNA TGTGCCATCAGTGAGTCCAGGGAGGATGAGCAGTTCTTC. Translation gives CAISESREDEQFF.

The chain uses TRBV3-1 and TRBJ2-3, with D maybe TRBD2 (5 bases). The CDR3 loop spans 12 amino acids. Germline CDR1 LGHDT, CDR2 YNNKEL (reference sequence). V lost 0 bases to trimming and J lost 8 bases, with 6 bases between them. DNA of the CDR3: TGTGCCAGCAGCCAAGATCGGGGTACGCAGTATTTT. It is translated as CASSQDRGTQYF.

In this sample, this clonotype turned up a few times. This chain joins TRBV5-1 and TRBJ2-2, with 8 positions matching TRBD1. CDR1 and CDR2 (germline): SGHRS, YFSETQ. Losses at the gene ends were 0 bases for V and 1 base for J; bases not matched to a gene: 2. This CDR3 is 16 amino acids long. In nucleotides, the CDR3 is TGCGCCAGCAGCTTGGATACAGGGGGGAACACCGGGGAGCTGTTTTTT. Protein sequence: CASSLDTGGNTGELFF.

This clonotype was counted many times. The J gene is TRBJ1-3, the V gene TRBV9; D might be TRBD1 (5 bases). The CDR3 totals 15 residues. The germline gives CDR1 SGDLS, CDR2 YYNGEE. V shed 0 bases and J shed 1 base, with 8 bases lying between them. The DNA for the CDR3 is TGTGCCAGCAGCGTAGGTCAGGGATCTGGAAACACCATATATTTT. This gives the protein CASSVGQGSGNTIYF.

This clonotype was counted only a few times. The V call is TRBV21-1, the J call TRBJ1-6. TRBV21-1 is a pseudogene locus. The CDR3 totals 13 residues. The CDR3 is CASRERRNSPLHF. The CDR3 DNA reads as TGTGCCAGCAGAGAACGCAGGAATTCACCCCTCCACTTT.

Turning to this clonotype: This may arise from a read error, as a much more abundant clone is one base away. CDR3 loop: CSAGADTQFF. In nucleotides, the CDR3 is TGCAGCGCTGGAGCTGATACGCAGTTTTTT. This chain joins TRBV29-1 and TRBJ2-3, with D uncertain. This CDR3 has 10 residues. The germline CDR1 and CDR2 sequences are SQVTM and ANQGSEA.

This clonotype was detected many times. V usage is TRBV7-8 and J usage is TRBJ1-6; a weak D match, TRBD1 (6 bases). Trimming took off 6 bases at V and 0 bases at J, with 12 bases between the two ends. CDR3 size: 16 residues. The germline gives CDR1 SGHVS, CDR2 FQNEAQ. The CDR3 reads CASSGRGRSYNSPLHF. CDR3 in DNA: TGTGCCAGCAGTGGCAGGGGCCGCTCCTATAATTCACCCCTCCACTTT.

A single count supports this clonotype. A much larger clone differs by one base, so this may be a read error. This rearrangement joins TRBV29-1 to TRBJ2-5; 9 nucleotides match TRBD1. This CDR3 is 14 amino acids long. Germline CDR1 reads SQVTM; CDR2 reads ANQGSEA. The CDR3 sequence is CSVDLGQGIETQHF. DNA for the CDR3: TGCAGCGTTGACCTGGGACAGGGCATAGAGACCCAGCACTTC.

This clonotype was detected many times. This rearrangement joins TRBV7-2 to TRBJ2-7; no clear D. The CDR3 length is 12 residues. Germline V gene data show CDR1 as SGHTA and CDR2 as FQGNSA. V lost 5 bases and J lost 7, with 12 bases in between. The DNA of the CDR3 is TGTGCCAGCAGCACTTCCTACGTGGAGCAGTACTTC. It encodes CASSTSYVEQYF.